This TCR beta chain was obtained from a study of OX40 agonist ivuxolimab in advanced cancers. Only in-frame clones appear in the TCRdb table, and some are missing; sequencing was by immunoSEQ multiplex PCR. The sample shows around 80,000 clones, 88% of them seen only once. Findings and limits, study-wide: Both CD4+ and CD8+ T cell populations in blood had undergone clonal expansion by week 6 at 0.1 to 3.0 mg/kg.

Only one count was recorded for this clone. Its antigen remains unknown. This CDR3 region has 14 residues. Germline assignment: CDR1 SGHTA and CDR2 FQGNSA. V was pared by 4 bases and J by 6 bases, with 16 bases between. This chain links TRBV7-2 with TRBJ2-7; TRBD1 might be the D (5 bases). This TCR was recovered from an adult with an advanced solid tumor such as melanoma, head and neck, liver or kidney cancer. Sequencing used CD4+ or CD8+ T cells sorted from blood, obtained in a trial of the OX40 agonist ivuxolimab. CDR3: CASSSNRQGLEQYF. CDR3 nucleotides: TGTGCCAGCAGCTCAAACAGGCAGGGTCTCGAGCAGTACTTC.